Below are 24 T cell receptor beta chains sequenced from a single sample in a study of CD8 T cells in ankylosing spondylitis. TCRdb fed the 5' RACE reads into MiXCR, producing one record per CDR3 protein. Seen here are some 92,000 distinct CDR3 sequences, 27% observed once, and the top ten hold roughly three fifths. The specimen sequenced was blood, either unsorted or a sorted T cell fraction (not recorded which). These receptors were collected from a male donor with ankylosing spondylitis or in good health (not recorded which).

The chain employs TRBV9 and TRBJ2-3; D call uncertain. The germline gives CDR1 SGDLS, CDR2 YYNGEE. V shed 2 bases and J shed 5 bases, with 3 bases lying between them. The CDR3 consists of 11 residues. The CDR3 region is CASSVGDTQYF. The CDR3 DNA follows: TGTGCCAGCAGCGTGGGAGATACGCAGTATTTT.

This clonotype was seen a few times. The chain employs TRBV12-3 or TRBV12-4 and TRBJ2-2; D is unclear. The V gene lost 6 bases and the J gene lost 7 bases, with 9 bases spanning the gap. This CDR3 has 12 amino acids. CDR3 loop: CASRPWVGELFF. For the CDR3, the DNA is TGTGCCAGCAGACCTTGGGTCGGGGAGCTGTTTTTT.

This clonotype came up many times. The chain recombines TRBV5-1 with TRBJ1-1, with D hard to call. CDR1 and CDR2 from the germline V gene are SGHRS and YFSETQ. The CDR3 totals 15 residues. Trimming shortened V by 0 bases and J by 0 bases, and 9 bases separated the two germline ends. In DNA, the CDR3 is TGCGCCAGCAGCTTGGGACTAGGTGTGAACACTGAAGCTTTCTTT. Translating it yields CASSLGLGVNTEAFF.

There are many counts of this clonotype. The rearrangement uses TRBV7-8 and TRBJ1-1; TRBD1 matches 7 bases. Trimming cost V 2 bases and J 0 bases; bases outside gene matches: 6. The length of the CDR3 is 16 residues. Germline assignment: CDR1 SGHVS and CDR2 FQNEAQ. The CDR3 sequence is CASSLQPGGLNTEAFF. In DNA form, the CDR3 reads TGTGCCAGCAGCTTACAGCCAGGGGGGTTGAACACTGAAGCTTTCTTT.

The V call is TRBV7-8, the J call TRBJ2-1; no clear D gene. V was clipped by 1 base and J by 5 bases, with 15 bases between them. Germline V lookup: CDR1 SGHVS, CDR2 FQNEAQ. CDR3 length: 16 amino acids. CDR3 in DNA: TGTGCCAGCAGCTTAGTTAGCCCCCCCTGGGACAATGAGCAGTTCTTC. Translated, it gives CASSLVSPPWDNEQFF.

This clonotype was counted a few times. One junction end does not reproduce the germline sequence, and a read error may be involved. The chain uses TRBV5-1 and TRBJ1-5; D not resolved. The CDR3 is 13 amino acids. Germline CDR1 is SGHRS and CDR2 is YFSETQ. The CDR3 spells CASSFGGNQTQHF. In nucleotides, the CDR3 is TGCGCCAGCAGCTTTGGCGGCAATCAGACCCAGCATTTT.

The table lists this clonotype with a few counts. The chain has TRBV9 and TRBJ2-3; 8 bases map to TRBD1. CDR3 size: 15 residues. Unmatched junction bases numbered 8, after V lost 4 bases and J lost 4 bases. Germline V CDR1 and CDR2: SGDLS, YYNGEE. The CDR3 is CASSSVQGVSDTQYF. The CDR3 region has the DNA TGTGCCAGCAGCTCCGTACAGGGGGTTTCAGATACGCAGTATTTT.

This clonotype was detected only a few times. The DNA of the CDR3 is TGTGCCAGCAGCCAACCAGGCGGCTCTGGAAACACCATATATTTT. Amino acid sequence: CASSQPGGSGNTIYF. This chain links TRBV13 with TRBJ1-3; D is uncertain. Germline-derived CDR1 and CDR2 are PRHDT and FYEKMQ (reference sequence). V was pared by 5 bases and J by 0 bases, with 11 bases between. The CDR3 is made up of 15 amino acids.

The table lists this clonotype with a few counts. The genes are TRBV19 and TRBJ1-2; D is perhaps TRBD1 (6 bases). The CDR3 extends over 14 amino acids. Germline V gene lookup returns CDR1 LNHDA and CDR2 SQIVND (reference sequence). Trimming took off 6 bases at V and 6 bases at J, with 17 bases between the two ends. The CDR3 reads CASRLGGASDGYTF. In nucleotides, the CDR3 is TGTGCCAGTAGACTGGGGGGCGCCTCTGATGGCTACACCTTC. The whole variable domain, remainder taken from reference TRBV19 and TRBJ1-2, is DGGITQSPKYLFRKEGQNVTLSCEQNLNHDAMYWYRQDPGQGLRLIYYSQIVNDFQKGDIAEGYSVSREKKESFPLTVTSAQKNPTAFYLCASRLGGASDGYTFGSGTRLTVV.

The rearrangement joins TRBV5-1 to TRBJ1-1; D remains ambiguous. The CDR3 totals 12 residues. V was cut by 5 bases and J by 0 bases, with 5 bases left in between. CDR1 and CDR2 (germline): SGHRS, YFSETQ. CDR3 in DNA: TGCGCCAGCAGGGAGGTGAACACTGAAGCTTTCTTT. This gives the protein CASREVNTEAFF.

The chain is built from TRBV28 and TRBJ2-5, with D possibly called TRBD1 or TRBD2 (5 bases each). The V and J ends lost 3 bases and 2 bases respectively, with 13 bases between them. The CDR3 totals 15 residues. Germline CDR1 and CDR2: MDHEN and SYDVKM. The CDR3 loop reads CASSLGVGIQETQYF. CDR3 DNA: TGTGCCAGCAGTTTGGGGGTGGGGATACAAGAGACCCAGTACTTC. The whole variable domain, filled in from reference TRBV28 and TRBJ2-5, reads DVKVTQSSRYLVKRTGEKVFLECVQDMDHENMFWYRQDPGLGLRLIYFSYDVKMKEKGDIPEGYSVSREKKERFSLILESASTNQTSMYLCASSLGVGIQETQYFGPGTRLLVL.

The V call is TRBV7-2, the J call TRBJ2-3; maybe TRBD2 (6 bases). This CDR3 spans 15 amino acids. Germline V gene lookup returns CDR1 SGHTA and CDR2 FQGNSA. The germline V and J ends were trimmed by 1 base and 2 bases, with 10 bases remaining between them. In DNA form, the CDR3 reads TGTGCCAGCAGCTTAGTTGGGGGGAACACAGATACGCAGTATTTT. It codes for CASSLVGGNTDTQYF.

CDR3 bases: TGCGCCAGCAGCTTGCAGGGGCGGGGGGATCAGCCCCAGCATTTT. Its protein is CASSLQGRGDQPQHF. The chain couples TRBV5-1 to TRBJ1-5; D is possibly TRBD1 (6 bases). The CDR3 consists of 15 residues. V was pared by 1 base and J by 5 bases, with 13 bases between. Germline-derived CDR1 and CDR2 are SGHRS and YFSETQ.

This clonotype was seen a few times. The CDR3 nucleotides are TGCAGTGCTATATGGGCGACCAAAGCTTTCTTT. As protein: CSAIWATKAFF. The V and J genes are TRBV20-1 and TRBJ1-1; no clear D gene. Trimming left V 4 bases short and J 9 bases short, with 12 bases between. Germline V CDR1 and CDR2: DFQATT, SNEGSKA (reference sequence). The CDR3 contains 11 residues.

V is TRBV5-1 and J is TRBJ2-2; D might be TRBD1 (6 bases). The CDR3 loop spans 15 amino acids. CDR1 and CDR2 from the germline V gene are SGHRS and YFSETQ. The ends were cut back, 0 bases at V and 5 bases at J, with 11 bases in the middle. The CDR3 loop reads CASSLVQGTTGELFF. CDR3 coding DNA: TGCGCCAGCAGCTTGGTCCAGGGGACGACCGGGGAGCTGTTTTTT.

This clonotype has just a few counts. This CDR3 reads CASSLGQGIDTQYF. CDR3 sequence (DNA): TGTGCCAGCAGCTTAGGACAGGGGATAGATACGCAGTATTTT. The genes are TRBV7-8 and TRBJ2-3, with 8 nucleotides matching TRBD1. V lost 1 base and J lost 5; bases outside the gene matches: 2. This CDR3 spans 14 amino acids. The germline CDR1 and CDR2 sequences are SGHVS and FQNEAQ.

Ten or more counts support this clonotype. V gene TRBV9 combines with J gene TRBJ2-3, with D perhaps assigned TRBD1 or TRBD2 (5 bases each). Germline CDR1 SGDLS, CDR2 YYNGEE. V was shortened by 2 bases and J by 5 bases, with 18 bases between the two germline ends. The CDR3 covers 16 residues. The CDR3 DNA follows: TGTGCCAGCAGCGTCGCTACCGGGACCATGGGAGATACGCAGTATTTT. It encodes CASSVATGTMGDTQYF. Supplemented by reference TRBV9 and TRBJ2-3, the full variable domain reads DSGVTQTPKHLITATGQRVTLRCSPRSGDLSVYWYQQSLDQGLQFLIQYYNGEERAKGNILERFSAQQFPDLHSELNLSSLELGDSALYFCASSVATGTMGDTQYFGPGTRLTVL.

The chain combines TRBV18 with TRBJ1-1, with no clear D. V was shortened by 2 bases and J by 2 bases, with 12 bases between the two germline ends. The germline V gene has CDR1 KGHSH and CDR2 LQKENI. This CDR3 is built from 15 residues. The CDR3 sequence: CASSPFGGSNTEAFF. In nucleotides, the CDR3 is TGTGCCAGCTCACCATTCGGTGGTTCCAACACTGAAGCTTTCTTT. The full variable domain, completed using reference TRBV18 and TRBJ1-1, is NAGVMQNPRHLVRRRGQEARLRCSPMKGHSHVYWYRQLPEEGLKFMVYLQKENIIDESGMPKERFSAEFPKEGPSILRIQQVVRGDSAAYFCASSPFGGSNTEAFFGQGTRLTVV.

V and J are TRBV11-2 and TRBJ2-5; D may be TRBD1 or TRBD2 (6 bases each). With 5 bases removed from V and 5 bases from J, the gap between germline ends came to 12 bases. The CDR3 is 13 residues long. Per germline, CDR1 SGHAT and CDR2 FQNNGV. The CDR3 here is CASSPRGHETQYF. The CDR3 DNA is TGTGCCAGCAGCCCTCGGGGGCACGAGACCCAGTACTTC.

The CDR3 here is CASSLQGADTEAFF. Here the CDR3 DNA reads TGTGCCAGCTCACTTCAGGGGGCGGACACTGAAGCTTTCTTT. The J gene is TRBJ1-1, the V gene TRBV18, with 8 bases that match TRBD1. Looked up from germline, CDR1 is KGHSH and CDR2 is LQKENI. V lost 4 bases and J lost 3; bases outside the gene matches: 4. The CDR3 spans 14 residues.

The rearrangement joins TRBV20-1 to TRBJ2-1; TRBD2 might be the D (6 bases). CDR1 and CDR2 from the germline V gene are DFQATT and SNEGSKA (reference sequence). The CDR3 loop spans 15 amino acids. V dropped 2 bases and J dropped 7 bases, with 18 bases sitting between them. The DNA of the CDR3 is TGCAGTGCTAGACTGCTAGCGTGGAAGGAAAATGAGCAGTTCTTC. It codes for CSARLLAWKENEQFF.

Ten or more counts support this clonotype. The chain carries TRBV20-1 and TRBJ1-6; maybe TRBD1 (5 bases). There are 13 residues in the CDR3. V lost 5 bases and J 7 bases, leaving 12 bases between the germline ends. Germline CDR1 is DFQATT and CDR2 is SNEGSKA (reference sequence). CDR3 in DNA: TGCAGTGCTGAAGGGACTCCCAATTCACCCCTCCACTTT. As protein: CSAEGTPNSPLHF.

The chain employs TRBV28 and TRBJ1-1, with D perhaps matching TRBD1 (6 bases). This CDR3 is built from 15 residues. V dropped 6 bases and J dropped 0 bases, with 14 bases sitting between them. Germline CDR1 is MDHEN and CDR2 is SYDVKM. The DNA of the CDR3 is TGTGCCAGCAGCCCCCCGGGACAAGTGAACACTGAAGCTTTCTTT. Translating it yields CASSPPGQVNTEAFF.

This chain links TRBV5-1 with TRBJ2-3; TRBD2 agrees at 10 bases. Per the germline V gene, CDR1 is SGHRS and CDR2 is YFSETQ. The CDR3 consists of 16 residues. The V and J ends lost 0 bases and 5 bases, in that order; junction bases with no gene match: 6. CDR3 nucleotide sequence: TGCGCCAGCAGCTTGGTGAGCGGGGGGGCACAAGATACGCAGTATTTT. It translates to CASSLVSGGAQDTQYF.